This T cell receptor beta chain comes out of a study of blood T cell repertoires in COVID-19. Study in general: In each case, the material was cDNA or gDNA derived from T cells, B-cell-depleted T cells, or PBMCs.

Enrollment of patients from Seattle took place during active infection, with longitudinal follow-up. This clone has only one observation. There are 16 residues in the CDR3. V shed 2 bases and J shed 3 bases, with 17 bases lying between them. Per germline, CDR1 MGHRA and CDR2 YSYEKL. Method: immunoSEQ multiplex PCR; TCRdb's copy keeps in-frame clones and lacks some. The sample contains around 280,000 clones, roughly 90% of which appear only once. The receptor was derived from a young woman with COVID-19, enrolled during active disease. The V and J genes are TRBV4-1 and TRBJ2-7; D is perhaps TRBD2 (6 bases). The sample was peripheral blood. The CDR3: CASSQPILRGNYEQYF. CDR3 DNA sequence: TGCGCCAGCAGCCAACCGATCCTGCGGGGAAACTACGAGCAGTACTTC.